These 26 T cell receptor beta chains share one sample of origin, sequenced in a study of graft-versus-host responses after intestinal transplantation. Antigens of these TCRs are unknown. Generated by immunoSEQ multiplex PCR, the TCRdb table keeps only in-frame clones and is missing some. The sample lists approximately 90,000 clones; about 87% were seen once. Here the sequenced sample was unstimulated CD4+ T cells sorted from spleen or lymph node cells, taken before transplant. The receptors come from a human donor who was the organ donor for an intestinal transplant.

V usage is TRBV5-1 and J usage is TRBJ2-5; 8 bases agree with TRBD2. In germline, CDR1 is SGHRS, CDR2 YFSETQ. The CDR3 consists of 16 residues. V was clipped by 6 bases and J by 3 bases; unmatched bases: 13. DNA for the CDR3: TGCGCCAGCAAGGACCCTCTAGGGCGGGGGGAAGAGACCCAGTACTTC. Its protein is CASKDPLGRGEETQYF.

J is TRBJ1-4 and V is TRBV27; D perhaps matches TRBD1 (5 bases). Per germline, CDR1 MNHEY and CDR2 SMNVEV (reference sequence). The V end was cut by 6 bases, the J end by 7 bases, with 21 bases between. The CDR3 extends over 16 amino acids. CDR3 nucleotides: TGTGCCAGCAGAGCCGTTCAGGGCGGCTGGGGTGAAAAACTGTTTTTT. It codes for CASRAVQGGWGEKLFF.

V gene TRBV7-9 combines with J gene TRBJ2-3, with a weak D call TRBD2 (5 bases). Trimming removed 8 bases from V and 2 bases from J, with 14 bases in between. In germline, CDR1 is SEHNR, CDR2 FQNEAQ (reference sequence). The CDR3 totals 14 residues. The CDR3 loop is CASARVTITDTQYF. For the CDR3, the DNA is TGTGCCAGCGCGAGGGTCACTATCACAGATACGCAGTATTTT.

V is TRBV7-2 and J is TRBJ2-3, with unresolved D. V lost 6 bases and J 3 bases, leaving 7 bases between the germline ends. The CDR3 consists of 12 residues. From germline, CDR1 is SGHTA and CDR2 FQGNSA. CDR3 DNA: TGTGCCAGCAGGATGAGTACAGATACGCAGTATTTT. As protein: CASRMSTDTQYF.

This chain connects TRBV7-8 to TRBJ2-6; D gene ambiguous. The CDR3 is 13 amino acids. The V end lost 4 bases, the J end lost 2 bases, and 3 bases lay between the germline ends. CDR1 and CDR2 from the germline V gene are SGHVS and FQNEAQ. The chain's CDR3 is CASSYTGANVLTF. Here the CDR3 DNA reads TGTGCCAGCAGCTACACTGGGGCCAACGTCCTGACTTTC.

The chain combines TRBV5-8 with TRBJ1-5; weak D call: TRBD1 (5 bases). V was shortened by 1 base and J by 7 bases, with 9 bases between the two germline ends. Germline lookup yields CDR1 SGHTS and CDR2 YDEGEE. The CDR3 length is 13 residues. The CDR3 nucleotides are TGTGCCAGCAGCTTGCAGGGAGGACAGCCCCAGCATTTT. This translates into CASSLQGGQPQHF.

The chain links TRBV4-2 to TRBJ2-1; TRBD2 agrees at 10 bases. The germline CDR1 and CDR2 sequences are LGHNA and YNFKEQ. The length of the CDR3 is 16 residues. V trimming: 3 bases; J trimming: 5 bases; junction bases outside the gene matches: 7. CDR3 coding DNA: TGTGCCAGCAGCCAGGAAGGACTAGCGGTACACAATGAGCAGTTCTTC. It specifies CASSQEGLAVHNEQFF.

This sequence joins TRBV7-9 and TRBJ1-2; 8 positions agree with TRBD1. CDR1 SEHNR and CDR2 FQNEAQ come from the germline V gene (reference sequence). The CDR3 is made up of 15 amino acids. V trimming: 5 bases; J trimming: 4 bases; junction bases outside the gene matches: 9. The CDR3 region is CASSTTQGAAYGYTF. The CDR3 bases are TGTGCCAGCAGCACTACTCAGGGGGCCGCCTATGGCTACACCTTC.

The CDR3 sequence: CASSLVRAYEQYF. CDR3 coding DNA: TGTGCCAGCAGCTTAGTCAGGGCCTACGAGCAGTACTTC. The J gene is TRBJ2-7, the V gene TRBV7-2; D possibly corresponds to TRBD1 (5 bases). The CDR3 covers 13 residues. The V gene's germline CDR1 is SGHTA and CDR2 FQGNSA. The germline V and J ends were trimmed by 1 base and 2 bases, with 6 bases remaining between them.

V gene TRBV7-2 combines with J gene TRBJ2-3, with 12 bases aligning to TRBD2. The CDR3 spans 19 residues. The V gene's germline CDR1 is SGHTA and CDR2 FQGNSA. Germline trimming cut 2 bases from V and 5 bases from J; bases unmatched to any gene: 14. The chain's CDR3 is CASSLLGPTSGSVRDTQYF. DNA of the CDR3: TGTGCCAGCAGCTTACTAGGGCCGACTAGCGGGAGTGTGAGAGATACGCAGTATTTT.

This clone was observed once. The chain couples TRBV5-6 to TRBJ2-5; no definite D call. The CDR3 loop spans 14 amino acids. The germline gives CDR1 SGHDT, CDR2 YYEEEE. Trimming pared 1 base from V and 7 bases from J, leaving 14 bases between. The CDR3 loop is CASSLTGGDGTQYF. In nucleotides, the CDR3 is TGTGCCAGCAGCTTGACCGGCGGTGACGGGACCCAGTACTTC.

The chain joins TRBV5-6 to TRBJ2-3; 9 nucleotides line up with TRBD2. The V gene's germline CDR1 is SGHDT and CDR2 YYEEEE. This CDR3 is 16 amino acids long. J lost 0 bases, V lost 1 base, and 3 bases had no gene match. The CDR3 DNA is TGTGCCAGCAGCTTGAGCGGGAGGACTAGCACAGATACGCAGTATTTT. It yields the protein CASSLSGRTSTDTQYF. Full variable domain (rest looked up from reference TRBV5-6 and TRBJ2-3): DAGVTQSPTHLIKTRGQQVTLRCSPKSGHDTVSWYQQALGQGPQFIFQYYEEEERQRGNFPDRFSGHQFPNYSSELNVNALLLGDSALYLCASSLSGRTSTDTQYFGPGTRLTVL.

The V gene is TRBV19, the J gene TRBJ2-7, with D possibly TRBD2 on 6 matching bases. The V end lost 3 bases, the J end lost 4 bases, and 13 bases lay between the germline ends. Per the germline V gene, CDR1 is LNHDA and CDR2 is SQIVND (reference sequence). The CDR3 has 14 residues. The CDR3 region is CASSIGGKWYEQYF. CDR3 DNA: TGTGCCAGTAGTATCGGCGGGAAGTGGTACGAGCAGTACTTC.

This clone was detected a few times. This chain links TRBV5-1 with TRBJ1-6, with TRBD1 matching over 10 bases. Trimming at V came to 0 bases and at J to 11 bases, leaving 8 bases not matched to a gene. Germline CDR1 and CDR2: SGHRS and YFSETQ. CDR3 length: 16 amino acids. The CDR3 coding sequence is TGCGCCAGCAGCTTGGCCCCGGGGACAGGGGAGGCACCCCTCCACTTT. Its protein product is CASSLAPGTGEAPLHF.

This chain connects TRBV28 to TRBJ2-6; 8 positions agree with TRBD1. This CDR3 comprises 17 residues. J was trimmed by 5 bases and V by 7 bases; bases with no gene match: 13. Germline CDR1 reads MDHEN; CDR2 reads SYDVKM. The CDR3 sequence: CASTGGGQAVWANVLTF. CDR3 bases: TGTGCCAGCACAGGAGGGGGACAGGCGGTGTGGGCCAACGTCCTGACTTTC.

The chain couples TRBV14 to TRBJ1-2, with TRBD1 matching 8 bases. The V segment lost 6 bases and the J segment 0 bases; nucleotides outside the gene matches: 12. Germline CDR1 is SGHDN and CDR2 is FVKESK. CDR3 length: 17 residues. CDR3 sequence (DNA): TGTGCCAGCAGTCAGGGGGCCATCGTGCGGGCTAACTATGGCTACACCTTC. It yields the protein CASSQGAIVRANYGYTF.

V usage is TRBV15 and J usage is TRBJ2-1; 9 nucleotides agree with TRBD2. The CDR3 is 14 residues long. The germline V gene has CDR1 LNHNV and CDR2 YYDKDF (reference sequence). Trimming removed 5 bases from V and 7 bases from J; junction bases left unmatched: 6. CDR3 sequence: CATSPSLAGNEQFF. The DNA for the CDR3 is TGTGCCACCAGCCCTAGTCTAGCGGGAAATGAGCAGTTCTTC.

The chain carries TRBV4-1 and TRBJ2-3; 7 bases map to TRBD1. The CDR3 length is 15 residues. V lost 4 bases, J lost 6 bases, and 10 bases stayed unmatched. CDR1 MGHRA and CDR2 YSYEKL come from the germline V gene. CDR3 sequence: CASSRLGGAGDTQYF. In DNA form, the CDR3 reads TGCGCCAGCAGCCGCCTAGGGGGCGCCGGGGATACGCAGTATTTT.

This clone was counted a single time. The chain links TRBV4-1 to TRBJ1-1; a weak D match, TRBD1 (6 bases). Germline V gene lookup returns CDR1 MGHRA and CDR2 YSYEKL. V lost 0 bases to trimming and J lost 11 bases, with 16 bases between them. There are 14 residues in the CDR3. The CDR3: CASSQDRSGQRAFF. The CDR3, as DNA: TGCGCCAGCAGCCAAGATCGATCCGGACAGAGGGCTTTCTTT.

The chain is built from TRBV19 and TRBJ2-5; maybe TRBD2 (6 bases). The CDR3 is 16 amino acids. Between the trimmed V and J ends, which lost 3 bases and 1 base, there was a span of 15 bases. CDR1 LNHDA and CDR2 SQIVND come from the germline V gene (reference sequence). The CDR3 DNA sequence: TGTGCCAGTAGTATTGGTTCAGGGAGGATCCAAGAGACCCAGTACTTC. Protein: CASSIGSGRIQETQYF.

This chain joins TRBV19 and TRBJ1-3; D is uncertain. The ends were cut back, 2 bases at V and 0 bases at J, with 8 bases in the middle. The germline V gene has CDR1 LNHDA and CDR2 SQIVND (reference sequence). There are 15 residues in the CDR3. CDR3 loop: CASSILSHSGNTIYF. CDR3 coding DNA: TGTGCCAGTAGTATACTATCCCACTCTGGAAACACCATATATTTT. Filled out from reference TRBV19 and TRBJ1-3, the complete variable domain reads DGGITQSPKYLFRKEGQNVTLSCEQNLNHDAMYWYRQDPGQGLRLIYYSQIVNDFQKGDIAEGYSVSREKKESFPLTVTSAQKNPTAFYLCASSILSHSGNTIYFGEGSWLTVV.

This clone was counted once. The rearrangement uses TRBV5-1 and TRBJ2-3; 12 bases are a match to TRBD2. Germline trimming cut 4 bases from V and 3 bases from J; bases unmatched to any gene: 3. The germline CDR1 and CDR2 sequences are SGHRS and YFSETQ. This CDR3 region has 15 residues. CDR3 DNA sequence: TGCGCCAGCAGCCGGACTAGCGGGGCAACAGATACGCAGTATTTT. This sequence encodes CASSRTSGATDTQYF.

V and J are TRBV5-1 and TRBJ2-7; no definite D call. CDR3 length equals 15 residues. The germline V gene encodes CDR1 SGHRS and CDR2 YFSETQ. V lost 3 bases, J lost 0 bases, and 13 bases lay in between. In DNA form, the CDR3 reads TGCGCCAGCAGCTCGAGTGTTGGCGGCTCCTACGAGCAGTACTTC. Translation gives CASSSSVGGSYEQYF.

This clone was found a few times. J is TRBJ1-6 and V is TRBV5-1, with a weak D call TRBD1 (5 bases). V lost 0 bases, J lost 6 bases, and 10 bases lay in between. Looked up from germline, CDR1 is SGHRS and CDR2 is YFSETQ. This CDR3 has 15 amino acids. CDR3 sequence: CASSLEPGPNSPLHF. As DNA, the CDR3 is TGCGCCAGCAGCTTGGAGCCAGGGCCTAATTCACCCCTCCACTTT.

Here the CDR3 reads CASSFHVEASEKLFF. The CDR3 region has the DNA TGTGCCAGCAGTTTTCATGTGGAGGCGAGTGAAAAACTGTTTTTT. The chain employs TRBV28 and TRBJ1-4; D gene unclear. Germline V CDR1 and CDR2: MDHEN, SYDVKM. Trimming left V 3 bases short and J 7 bases short, with 15 bases between. This CDR3 region has 15 residues. Looking up the rest from reference TRBV28 and TRBJ1-4 gives the full variable domain: DVKVTQSSRYLVKRTGEKVFLECVQDMDHENMFWYRQDPGLGLRLIYFSYDVKMKEKGDIPEGYSVSREKKERFSLILESASTNQTSMYLCASSFHVEASEKLFFGSGTQLSVL.

The V call is TRBV7-2, the J call TRBJ2-3, with 9 nucleotides matching TRBD2. V lost 1 base and J lost 4; bases outside the gene matches: 9. Germline V gives CDR1 SGHTA, CDR2 FQGNSA. The length of the CDR3 is 17 residues. CDR3 DNA: TGTGCCAGCAGCTTAGTCCCGAAACTAGCGGGCGCAGATACGCAGTATTTT. As protein: CASSLVPKLAGADTQYF.